The T cell receptor beta chain described here comes from a study of cytomegalovirus exposure and HLA in healthy donors (TCRdb year 2017). In terms of the full investigation: According to a later analysis, the 110 or so validation repertoires were produced on the same platform as the 700 or so repertoires of the first cohort. The aim of the study was to test whether cataloging public T cell receptors could identify signatures of past pathogen exposure. Besides the first cohort of 666 subjects, a separate validation cohort made up of about 120 different subjects was used. High-throughput TCR immunosequencing, statistical association of individual TCRs with disease status, and machine learning were combined to predict cytomegalovirus infection status. Overall study results and their limits: Of the cluster scores, approximately 95% were above 0 in a later analysis, which found that TCRs clustered in the first cohort also tended to co-occur in the 130 or so validation repertoires. A later analysis lacked HLA typing for the validation cohort, so it scored co-occurrence in that cohort across all 110 or so repertoires. A few of the identified cytomegalovirus-associated TCR beta chains were confirmed in vitro to be specific for cytomegalovirus antigens. The classifier was reported to diagnose cytomegalovirus status with high specificity and sensitivity in both the original cohort and the validation cohort. A total of fewer than 200 TCR beta chains were listed by the study as associated with cytomegalovirus. Most TCR sequences were observed very rarely across donors, whereas some public TCRs were present in many individuals. According to the authors, the approach could potentially be generalized to other disease states and immunological phenotypes.

The donors belonged to the validation cohort of around 130 subjects, which was separate from the roughly 700-subject first cohort. Libraries were built with the immunoSEQ multiplex PCR assay. For the original study's pipeline: A statistical classification framework was built for diagnosing cytomegalovirus status from the catalog of TCR beta chain sequences. This is the immuneACCESS table as TCRdb keeps it, with only in-frame sequences that have V and J called. A part of the clones is gone; compared with another copy, unresolved V genes explain less than half, and the rest is unexplained. V and J calls and clone size come straight from that table; D and trimming were deduced from the DNA. In this sample the table shows fewer than 200,000 clones, approximately 87% of which occur a single time. Of the sample, about 6% is held by the ten largest clones. To note about this clone: It lacks a known antigen. Base qualities are not recorded, but no much larger clone differs from it by a single base.

The germline V gene encodes CDR1 SEHNR and CDR2 FQNEAQ (reference sequence). The CDR3 starts with the cysteine, ends with the phenylalanine, and has 13 residues. CDR3 DNA only is kept here, 39 bases in frame from base 1. V sheds 2 bases and J sheds 4 bases, leaving 6 bases between their ends. The TCR comes from a woman aged 25 to 39 in good health and CMV-seronegative. Sequencing input: PBMCs. This chain is built from TRBV7-9 and TRBJ2-1; the D gene is unclear. Read as DNA, the sequence is TGTGCCAGCAGCTTACCCAGGTACAATGAGCAGTTCTTC. Protein translation: CASSLPRYNEQFF.